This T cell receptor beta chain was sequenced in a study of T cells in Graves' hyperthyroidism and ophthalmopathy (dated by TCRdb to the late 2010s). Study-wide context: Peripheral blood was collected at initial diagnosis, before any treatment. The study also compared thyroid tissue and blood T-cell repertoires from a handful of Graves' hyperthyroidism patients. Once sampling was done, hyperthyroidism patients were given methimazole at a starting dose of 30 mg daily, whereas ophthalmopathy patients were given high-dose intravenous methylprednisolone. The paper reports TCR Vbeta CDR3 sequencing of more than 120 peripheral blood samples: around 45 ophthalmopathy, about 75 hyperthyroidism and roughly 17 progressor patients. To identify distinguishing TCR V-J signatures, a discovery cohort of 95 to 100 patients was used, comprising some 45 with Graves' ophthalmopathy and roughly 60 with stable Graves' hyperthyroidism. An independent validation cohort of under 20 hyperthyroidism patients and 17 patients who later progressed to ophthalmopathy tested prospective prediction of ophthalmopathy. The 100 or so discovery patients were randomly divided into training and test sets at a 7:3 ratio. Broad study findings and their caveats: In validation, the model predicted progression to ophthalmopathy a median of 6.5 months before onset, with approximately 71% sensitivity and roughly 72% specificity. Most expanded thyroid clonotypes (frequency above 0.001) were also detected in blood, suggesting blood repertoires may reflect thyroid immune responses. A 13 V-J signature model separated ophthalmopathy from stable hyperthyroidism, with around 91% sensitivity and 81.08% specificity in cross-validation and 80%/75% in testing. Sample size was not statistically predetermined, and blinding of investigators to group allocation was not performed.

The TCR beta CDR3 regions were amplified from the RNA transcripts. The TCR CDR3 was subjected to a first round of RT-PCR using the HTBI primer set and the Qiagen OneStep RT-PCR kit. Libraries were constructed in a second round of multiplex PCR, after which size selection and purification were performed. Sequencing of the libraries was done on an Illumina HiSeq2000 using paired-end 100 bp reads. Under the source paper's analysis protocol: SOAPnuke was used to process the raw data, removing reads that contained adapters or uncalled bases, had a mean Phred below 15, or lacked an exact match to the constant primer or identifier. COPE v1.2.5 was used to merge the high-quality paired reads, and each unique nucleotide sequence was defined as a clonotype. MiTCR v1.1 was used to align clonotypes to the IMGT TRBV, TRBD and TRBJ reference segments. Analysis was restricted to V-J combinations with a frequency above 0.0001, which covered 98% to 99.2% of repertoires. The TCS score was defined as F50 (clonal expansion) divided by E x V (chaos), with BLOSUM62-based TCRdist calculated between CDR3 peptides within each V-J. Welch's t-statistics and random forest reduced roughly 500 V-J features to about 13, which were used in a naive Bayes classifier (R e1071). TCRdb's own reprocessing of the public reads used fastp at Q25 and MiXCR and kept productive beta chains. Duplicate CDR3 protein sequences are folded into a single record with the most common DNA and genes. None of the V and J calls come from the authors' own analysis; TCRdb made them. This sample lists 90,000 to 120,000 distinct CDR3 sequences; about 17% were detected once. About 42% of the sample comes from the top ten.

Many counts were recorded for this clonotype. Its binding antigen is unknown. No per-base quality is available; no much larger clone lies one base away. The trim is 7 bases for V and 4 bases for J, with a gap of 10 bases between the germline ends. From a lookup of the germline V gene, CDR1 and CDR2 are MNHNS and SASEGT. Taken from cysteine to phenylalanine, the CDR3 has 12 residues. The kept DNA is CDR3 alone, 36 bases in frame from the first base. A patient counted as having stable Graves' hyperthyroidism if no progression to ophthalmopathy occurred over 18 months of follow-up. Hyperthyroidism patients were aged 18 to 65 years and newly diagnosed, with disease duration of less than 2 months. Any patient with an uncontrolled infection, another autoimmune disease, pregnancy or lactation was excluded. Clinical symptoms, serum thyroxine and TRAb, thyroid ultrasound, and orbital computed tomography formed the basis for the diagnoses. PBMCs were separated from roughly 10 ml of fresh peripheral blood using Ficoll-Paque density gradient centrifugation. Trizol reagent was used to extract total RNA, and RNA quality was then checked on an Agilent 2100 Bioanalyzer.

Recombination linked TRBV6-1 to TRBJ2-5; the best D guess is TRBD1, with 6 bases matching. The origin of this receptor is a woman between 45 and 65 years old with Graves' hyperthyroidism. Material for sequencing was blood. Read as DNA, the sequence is TGTGCCAGCATGTGGGGGCGAGAGACCCAGTACTTC. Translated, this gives CASMWGRETQYF.